The clone carrying this T cell receptor beta chain appeared a single time. Some clones are missing from TCRdb's copy, which holds only in-frame ones; the method was immunoSEQ multiplex PCR. The data contain some 42,000 clones, approximately 91% of them singletons. The CDR3 sequence is 14 residues long. Germline-derived CDR1 and CDR2 are ENHRY and SYGVKD. Trimming pared 5 bases from V and 2 bases from J, leaving 11 bases between. This sample was included in a study of blood T cell repertoires in COVID-19. Study-level background: Samples representing acute and convalescent COVID-19 were sourced from the United States, Italy and Spain. T cells, B-cell-depleted T cells, or PBMCs provided the cDNA or gDNA that served as material.

Source material: peripheral blood. V gene TRBV10-3 combines with J gene TRBJ2-3, with D possibly matching TRBD1 (5 bases). This receptor was obtained from a human donor in a cohort sampled during active COVID-19. The CDR3 reads CAISPTEITDTQYF. For the CDR3, the DNA is TGTGCCATCAGTCCGACAGAGATCACAGATACGCAGTATTTT.